This TCR beta chain was recovered during a study of shared clonotypes between healthy human individuals. In the case of this clone: Antigen specificity is unknown.

This CDR3 has 12 amino acids. Germline V lookup: CDR1 SGDLS, CDR2 YYNGEE. Deletions cut 3 bases from V and 3 bases from J, with 6 bases between. General study results and limits: Naive CD4 clonotypes overlapped across a few donors at approximately 5.5%.

Method: immunoSEQ multiplex PCR; TCRdb's copy keeps in-frame clones and lacks some. The sample records millions of clones, approximately 95% being singletons. The chain is built from TRBV9 and TRBJ1-1; D unclear. This TCR came from a man aged 18-30 years in good health. Some clones in this sample may be carry-over from other donors' samples. The sequencing input was naive CD4+ T cells from PBMCs. The subset here: CD45RA+ positively selected. DNA for the CDR3: TGTGCCAGCAGCGCCTGGGACACTGAAGCTTTCTTT. It translates to CASSAWDTEAFF.